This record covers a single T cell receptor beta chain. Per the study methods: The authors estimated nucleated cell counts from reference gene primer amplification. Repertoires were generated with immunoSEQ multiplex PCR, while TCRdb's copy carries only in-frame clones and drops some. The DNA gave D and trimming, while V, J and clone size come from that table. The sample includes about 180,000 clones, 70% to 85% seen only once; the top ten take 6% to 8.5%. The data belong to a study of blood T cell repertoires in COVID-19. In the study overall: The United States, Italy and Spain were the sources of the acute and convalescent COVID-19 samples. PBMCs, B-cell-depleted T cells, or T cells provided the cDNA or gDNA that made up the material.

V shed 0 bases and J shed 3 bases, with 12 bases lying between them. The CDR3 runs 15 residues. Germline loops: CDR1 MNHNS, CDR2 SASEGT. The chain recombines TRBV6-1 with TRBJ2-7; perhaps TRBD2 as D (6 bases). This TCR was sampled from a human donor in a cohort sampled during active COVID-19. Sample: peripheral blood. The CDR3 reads CASSEALLGGYEQYF. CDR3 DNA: TGTGCCAGCAGTGAAGCGCTACTGGGGGGCTACGAGCAGTACTTC.